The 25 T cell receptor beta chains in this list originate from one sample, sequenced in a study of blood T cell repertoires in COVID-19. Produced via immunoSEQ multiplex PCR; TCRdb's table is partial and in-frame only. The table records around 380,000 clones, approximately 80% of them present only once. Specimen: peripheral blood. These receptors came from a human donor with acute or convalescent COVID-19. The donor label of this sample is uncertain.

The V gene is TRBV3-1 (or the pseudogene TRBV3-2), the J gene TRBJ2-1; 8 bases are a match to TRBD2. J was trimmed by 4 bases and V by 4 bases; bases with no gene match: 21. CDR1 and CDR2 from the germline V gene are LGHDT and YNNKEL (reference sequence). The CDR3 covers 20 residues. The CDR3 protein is CASSLIGSGRSAGGYNEQFF. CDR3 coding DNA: TGTGCCAGCAGCCTAATTGGGAGCGGGAGATCCGCCGGGGGGTACAATGAGCAGTTCTTC.

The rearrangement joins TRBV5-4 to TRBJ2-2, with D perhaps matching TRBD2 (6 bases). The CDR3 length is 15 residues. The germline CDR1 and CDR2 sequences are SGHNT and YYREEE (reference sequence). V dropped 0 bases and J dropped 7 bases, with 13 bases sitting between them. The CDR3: CASSLEGGRGGELFF. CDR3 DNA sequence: TGTGCCAGCAGCTTGGAGGGAGGAAGGGGCGGGGAGCTGTTTTTT.

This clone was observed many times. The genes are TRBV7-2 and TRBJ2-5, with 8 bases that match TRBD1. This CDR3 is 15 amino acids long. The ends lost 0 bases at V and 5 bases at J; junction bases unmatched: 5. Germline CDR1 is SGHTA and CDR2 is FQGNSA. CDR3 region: CASSLARGRGETQYF. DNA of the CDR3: TGTGCCAGCAGCTTAGCCAGGGGGCGCGGGGAGACCCAGTACTTC.

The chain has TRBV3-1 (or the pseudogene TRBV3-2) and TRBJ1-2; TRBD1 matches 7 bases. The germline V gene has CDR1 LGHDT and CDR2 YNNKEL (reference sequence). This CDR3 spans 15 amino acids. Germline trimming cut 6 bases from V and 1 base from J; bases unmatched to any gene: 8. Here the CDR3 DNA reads TGTGCCAGCAGTTCCATACAGGGGAGTAACTATGGCTACACCTTC. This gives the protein CASSSIQGSNYGYTF.

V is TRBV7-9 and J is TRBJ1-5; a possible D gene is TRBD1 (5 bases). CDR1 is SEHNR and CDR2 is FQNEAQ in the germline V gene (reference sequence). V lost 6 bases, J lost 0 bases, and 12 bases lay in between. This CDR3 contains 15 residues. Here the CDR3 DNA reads TGTGCCAGCAGTACCGACAGCTATAGCAATCAGCCCCAGCATTTT. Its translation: CASSTDSYSNQPQHF.

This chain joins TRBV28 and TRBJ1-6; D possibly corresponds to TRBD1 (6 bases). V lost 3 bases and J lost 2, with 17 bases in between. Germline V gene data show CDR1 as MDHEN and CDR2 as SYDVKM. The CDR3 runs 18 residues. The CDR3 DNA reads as TGTGCCAGCAGTTTTGAGCAGGGGATAGTCCCCTATAATTCACCCCTCCACTTT. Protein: CASSFEQGIVPYNSPLHF.

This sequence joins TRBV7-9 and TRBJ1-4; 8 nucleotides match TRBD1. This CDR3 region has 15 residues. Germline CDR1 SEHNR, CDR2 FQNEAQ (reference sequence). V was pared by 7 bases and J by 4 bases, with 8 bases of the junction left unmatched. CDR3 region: CASTQGQAFNEKLFF. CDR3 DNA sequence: TGTGCCAGCACCCAGGGACAGGCCTTTAATGAAAAACTGTTTTTT.

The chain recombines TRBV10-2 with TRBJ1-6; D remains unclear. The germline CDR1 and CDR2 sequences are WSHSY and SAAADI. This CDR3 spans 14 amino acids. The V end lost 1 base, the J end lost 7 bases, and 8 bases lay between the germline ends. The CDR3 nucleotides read TGCGCCAGCAGTGAGTGGCAGGCGAATTCACCCCTCCACTTT. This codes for CASSEWQANSPLHF.

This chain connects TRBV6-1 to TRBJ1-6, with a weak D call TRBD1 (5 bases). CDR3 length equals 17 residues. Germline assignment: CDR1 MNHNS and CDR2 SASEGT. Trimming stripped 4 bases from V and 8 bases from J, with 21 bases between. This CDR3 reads CASSARVLTETYSPLHF. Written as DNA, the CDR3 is TGTGCCAGCAGTGCCAGGGTACTGACAGAGACGTATTCACCCCTCCACTTT.

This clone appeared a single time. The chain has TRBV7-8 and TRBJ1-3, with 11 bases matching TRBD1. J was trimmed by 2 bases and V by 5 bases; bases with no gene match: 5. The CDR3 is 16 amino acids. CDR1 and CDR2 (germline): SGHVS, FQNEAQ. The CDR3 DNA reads TGTGCCAGCAGCCCGCCGGGACAGGGGGCTGGAAACACCATATATTTT. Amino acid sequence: CASSPPGQGAGNTIYF.

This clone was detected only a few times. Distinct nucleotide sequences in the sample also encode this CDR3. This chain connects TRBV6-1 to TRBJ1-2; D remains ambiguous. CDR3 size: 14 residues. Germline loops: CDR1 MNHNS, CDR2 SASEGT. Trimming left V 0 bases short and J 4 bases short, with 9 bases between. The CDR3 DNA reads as TGTGCCAGCAGTGAAGCGCCGGGATCCTATGGCTACACCTTC. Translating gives CASSEAPGSYGYTF.

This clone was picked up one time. The CDR3 sequence: CASSEWGGEQFF. In DNA, the CDR3 is TGTGCCAGCAGTGAGTGGGGGGGTGAGCAGTTCTTC. The chain carries TRBV6-4 and TRBJ2-1, with 7 bases matching TRBD2. J lost 9 bases, V lost 3 bases, and 2 bases had no gene match. CDR3 size: 12 residues. Germline V gene lookup returns CDR1 MRHNA and CDR2 SNTAGT.

The CDR3 loop is CASSSRGLTF. In DNA form, the CDR3 reads TGTGCCAGCAGCTCACGAGGACTGACTTTC. The chain couples TRBV11-2 to TRBJ2-6; unclear D gene. Germline-derived CDR1 and CDR2 are SGHAT and FQNNGV. Trimming left V 4 bases short and J 16 bases short, with 8 bases between. This CDR3 spans 10 amino acids.

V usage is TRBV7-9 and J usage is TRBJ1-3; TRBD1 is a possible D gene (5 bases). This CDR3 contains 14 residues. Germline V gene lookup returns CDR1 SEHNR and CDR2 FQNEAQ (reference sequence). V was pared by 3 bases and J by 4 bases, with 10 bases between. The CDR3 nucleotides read TGTGCCAGCAGCTTTCCAGGGATAGGAAACACCATATATTTT. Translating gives CASSFPGIGNTIYF.

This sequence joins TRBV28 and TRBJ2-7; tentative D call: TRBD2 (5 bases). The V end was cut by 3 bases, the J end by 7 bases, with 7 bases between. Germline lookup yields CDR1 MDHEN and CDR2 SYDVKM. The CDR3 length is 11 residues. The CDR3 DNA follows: TGTGCCAGCAGTTTCCCGGGAGAGCAGTACTTC. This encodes CASSFPGEQYF.

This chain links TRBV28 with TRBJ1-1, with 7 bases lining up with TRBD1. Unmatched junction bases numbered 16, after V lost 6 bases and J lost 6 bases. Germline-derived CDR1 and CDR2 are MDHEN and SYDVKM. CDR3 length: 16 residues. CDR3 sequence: CASRLYLTGALPEAFF. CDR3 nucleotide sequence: TGTGCCAGCAGGCTTTACCTTACAGGGGCCCTACCTGAAGCTTTCTTT. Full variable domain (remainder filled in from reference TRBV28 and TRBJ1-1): DVKVTQSSRYLVKRTGEKVFLECVQDMDHENMFWYRQDPGLGLRLIYFSYDVKMKEKGDIPEGYSVSREKKERFSLILESASTNQTSMYLCASRLYLTGALPEAFFGQGTRLTVV.

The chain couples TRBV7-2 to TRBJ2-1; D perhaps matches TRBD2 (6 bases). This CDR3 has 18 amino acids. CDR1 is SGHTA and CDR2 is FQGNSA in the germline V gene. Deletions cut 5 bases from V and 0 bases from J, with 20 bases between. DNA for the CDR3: TGTGCCAGCAGCCCATGGGAGGCGTTCCGGCTCTCCTACAATGAGCAGTTCTTC. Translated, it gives CASSPWEAFRLSYNEQFF.

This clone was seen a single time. The CDR3 loop reads CASSSFSGSGSYEQYF. CDR3 DNA: TGTGCCAGCAGCTCCTTTAGCGGGAGTGGCTCCTACGAGCAGTACTTC. V gene TRBV11-2 combines with J gene TRBJ2-7; TRBD2 matches at 9 bases. Germline CDR1 reads SGHAT; CDR2 reads FQNNGV. V was pared by 4 bases and J by 0 bases, with 7 bases of the junction left unmatched. The CDR3 spans 16 residues.

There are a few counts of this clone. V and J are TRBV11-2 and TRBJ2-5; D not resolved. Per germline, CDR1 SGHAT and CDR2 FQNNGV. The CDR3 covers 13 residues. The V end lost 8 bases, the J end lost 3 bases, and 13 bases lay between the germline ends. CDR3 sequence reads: CASDGRLEETQYF. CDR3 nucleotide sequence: TGTGCCAGCGACGGTCGCCTAGAAGAGACCCAGTACTTC.

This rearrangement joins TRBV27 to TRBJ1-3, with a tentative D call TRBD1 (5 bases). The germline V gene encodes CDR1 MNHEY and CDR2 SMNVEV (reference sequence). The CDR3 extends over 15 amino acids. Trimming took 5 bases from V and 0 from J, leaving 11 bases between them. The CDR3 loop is CASSATDSSGNTIYF. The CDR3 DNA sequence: TGTGCCAGCAGTGCTACCGACAGCTCTGGAAACACCATATATTTT.

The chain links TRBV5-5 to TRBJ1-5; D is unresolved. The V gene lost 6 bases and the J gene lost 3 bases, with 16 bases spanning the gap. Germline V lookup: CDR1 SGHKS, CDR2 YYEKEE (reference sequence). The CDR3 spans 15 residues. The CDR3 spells CASTVQPSNNQPQHF. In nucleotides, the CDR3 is TGTGCCAGCACAGTACAGCCTTCAAACAATCAGCCCCAGCATTTT.

CDR3 protein: CASSSLAGVSTDTQYF. The CDR3 DNA reads TGTGCCAGCAGCTCCTTAGCGGGGGTTAGCACAGATACGCAGTATTTT. This chain uses TRBV11-2 with TRBJ2-3; 9 bases are a match to TRBD2. The CDR3 has 16 amino acids. V was pared by 4 bases and J by 0 bases, with 5 bases of the junction left unmatched. Germline V gene lookup returns CDR1 SGHAT and CDR2 FQNNGV.

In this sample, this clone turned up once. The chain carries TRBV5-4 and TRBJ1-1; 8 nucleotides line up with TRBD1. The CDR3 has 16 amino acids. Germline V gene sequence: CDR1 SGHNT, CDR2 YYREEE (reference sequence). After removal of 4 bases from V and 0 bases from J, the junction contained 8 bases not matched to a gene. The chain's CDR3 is CASSPPGTGLNTEAFF. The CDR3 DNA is TGTGCCAGCAGCCCTCCCGGGACAGGCTTGAACACTGAAGCTTTCTTT. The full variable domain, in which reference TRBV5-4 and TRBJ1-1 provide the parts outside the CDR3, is ETGVTQSPTHLIKTRGQQVTLRCSSQSGHNTVSWYQQALGQGPQFIFQYYREEENGRGNFPPRFSGLQFPNYSSELNVNALELDDSALYLCASSPPGTGLNTEAFFGQGTRLTVV.

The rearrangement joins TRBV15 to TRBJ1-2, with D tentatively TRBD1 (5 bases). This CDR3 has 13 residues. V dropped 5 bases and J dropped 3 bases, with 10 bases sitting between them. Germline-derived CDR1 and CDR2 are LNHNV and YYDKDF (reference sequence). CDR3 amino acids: CATSSGGHYGYTF. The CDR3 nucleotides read TGTGCCACCAGCTCCGGGGGACACTATGGCTACACCTTC.

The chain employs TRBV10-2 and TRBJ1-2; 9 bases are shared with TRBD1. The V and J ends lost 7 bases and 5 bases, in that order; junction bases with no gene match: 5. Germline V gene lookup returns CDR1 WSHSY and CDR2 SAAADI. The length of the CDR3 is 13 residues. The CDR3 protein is CASTEDRGYGYTF. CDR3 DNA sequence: TGCGCCAGCACAGAAGACAGGGGGTATGGCTACACCTTC.